Listed here are 27 T cell receptor beta chains from one sample, sequenced in a study of blood T cells in healthy people across ages. Next came a second PCR, run for roughly 6 to 11 cycles, which used a sample-barcoded 5' primer along with a J-beta primer mix. TCRdb passed the 5' RACE reads through MiXCR, listing each CDR3 protein once. The table has 600,000 to 800,000 distinct CDR3 sequences, about 50% seen once; the top ten hold approximately 13%. The sequenced sample consisted of blood. All receptors derive from a woman aged 80 or older in good health.

This clonotype has just a few counts. Being one base from a much bigger clone, this may be a read error. The rearrangement links TRBV6-2 or TRBV6-3 to TRBJ2-2, with D unresolved. Germline lookup yields CDR1 MNHEY and CDR2 SVGEGT. The CDR3 consists of 14 residues. CDR3 in amino acids: CASSDSAFSGELFF. The CDR3 DNA reads as TGTGCCAGCAGTGACTCGGCCTTTAGCGGGGAGCTGTTTTTT.

This clonotype was seen repeatedly, ten times or more. CDR3 DNA: TGTGCCAGCAGCCAGGGACTTGTATCGCAAGAGACCCAGTACTTC. It specifies CASSQGLVSQETQYF. The chain couples TRBV6-6 to TRBJ2-5; TRBD2 is a possible D gene (6 bases). V was pared by 6 bases and J by 2 bases, with 16 bases between. CDR1 and CDR2 (germline): MNHNY, SVGAGI (reference sequence). The CDR3 contains 15 residues.

This clonotype was counted a few times. The chain is built from TRBV5-1 and TRBJ2-7; the D gene is possibly TRBD2 (6 bases). CDR1 SGHRS and CDR2 YFSETQ come from the germline V gene. Trimming cost V 1 base and J 7 bases, with 21 bases left between them. This CDR3 spans 16 amino acids. The CDR3 DNA is TGCGCCAGCAGCTTGCGAAGACTAGAAAGTCTCCCTGAGCAGTACTTC. This gives the protein CASSLRRLESLPEQYF. The full variable domain, completed using reference TRBV5-1 and TRBJ2-7, is KAGVTQTPRYLIKTRGQQVTLSCSPISGHRSVSWYQQTPGQGLQFLFEYFSETQRNKGNFPGRFSGRQFSNSRSEMNVSTLELGDSALYLCASSLRRLESLPEQYFGPGTRLTVT.

This chain joins TRBV20-1 and TRBJ1-4; perhaps TRBD1 as D (5 bases). The V end was cut by 6 bases, the J end by 7 bases, with 15 bases between. The length of the CDR3 is 13 residues. Germline CDR1 and CDR2: DFQATT and SNEGSKA (reference sequence). The CDR3, as DNA: TGCAGTGCAGCACCCGGGAGGGGTGAAAAACTGTTTTTT. Protein product: CSAAPGRGEKLFF.

V is TRBV6-5 and J is TRBJ2-4; the match to TRBD2 covers 7 bases. The DNA end is a closer match to TRBJ2-5, so the J assignment may be wrong. The CDR3 consists of 19 residues. Germline V gives CDR1 MNHEY, CDR2 SVGAGI. Here the CDR3 DNA reads TGTGCCAGCAGTTACGAATCCTCCGTCAAGCGGGACCTCTGGGAGACCCAGTACTTC. It specifies CASSYESSVKRDLWETQYF.

A remark on this clonotype: A much larger clone differs by one base, so this may be a read error. This chain uses TRBV5-1 with TRBJ2-4, with 7 bases fitting TRBD1. There are 13 residues in the CDR3. After removal of 4 bases from V and 13 bases from J, the junction contained 11 bases not matched to a gene. Looked up from germline, CDR1 is SGHRS and CDR2 is YFSETQ. CDR3 sequence (DNA): TGCGCCAGCAGCAAAGGACAGGACAATGAGCAGTACTTC. Translating it yields CASSKGQDNEQYF.

The V gene is TRBV5-1, the J gene TRBJ2-1; D not resolved. The end of the DNA fits TRBJ2-7 better, so the J call may be wrong. Germline values: CDR1 SGHRS, CDR2 YFSETQ. The CDR3 runs to 13 residues. The CDR3 DNA follows: TGCGCCAGCTCTTTCCCGGAGTACAATGAGCAGTACTTC. This sequence encodes CASSFPEYNEQYF.

This chain joins TRBV28 and TRBJ2-7; a weak D match, TRBD2 (6 bases). The ends were cut back, 6 bases at V and 3 bases at J, with 12 bases in the middle. CDR1 is MDHEN and CDR2 is SYDVKM in the germline V gene. The CDR3 consists of 13 residues. CDR3 protein: CASRKAGVYEQYF. In nucleotides, the CDR3 is TGTGCCAGCAGGAAAGCGGGCGTCTACGAGCAGTACTTC.

This clonotype showed up just once. Being one base from a much bigger clone, this may be a read error. The CDR3 DNA reads as TGCGCCAGCAGCCAATACGGGGCCAACGTCCTGACTTTC. It translates to CASSQYGANVLTF. The V gene is TRBV4-3, the J gene TRBJ2-6, with D uncertain. Germline V gene lookup returns CDR1 LGHNA and CDR2 YSLEER. Trimming stripped 2 bases from V and 4 bases from J, with 3 bases between. The CDR3 spans 13 residues.

The rearrangement uses TRBV9 and TRBJ2-7; 12 bases are shared with TRBD2. The J call may be mistaken, given a closer DNA end match to TRBJ2-5. The CDR3 has 15 residues. Germline V lookup: CDR1 SGDLS, CDR2 YYNGEE. CDR3 sequence (DNA): TGTGCCAGCAGCGTCGCAGAGACTAGCGGGGGGACCCAGTACTTC. Translation: CASSVAETSGGTQYF.

Details on this clonotype: With a much larger clone just one base away, this may be a read error. The V gene is TRBV20-1, the J gene TRBJ2-5; D is unresolved. The CDR3 sequence is 14 residues long. The germline V gene encodes CDR1 DFQATT and CDR2 SNEGSKA (reference sequence). DNA of the CDR3: TGCAGTGCTGGAGATCGAAACAGCCAAGAGACCCAGTACTTC. This codes for CSAGDRNSQETQYF.

This rearrangement joins TRBV6-5 to TRBJ2-6, with a tentative D call TRBD2 (5 bases). Trimming shortened V by 2 bases and J by 3 bases, and 8 bases separated the two germline ends. The CDR3 covers 15 residues. In germline, CDR1 is MNHEY, CDR2 SVGAGI. The CDR3 spells CASSYNGVGANVLTF. The CDR3 DNA is TGTGCCAGCAGTTACAACGGGGTTGGGGCCAACGTCCTGACTTTC.

This clonotype was seen ten or more times. The gene calls are TRBV12-3 or TRBV12-4 and TRBJ2-1; TRBD2 might be the D (5 bases). The CDR3 has 15 amino acids. V was shortened by 3 bases and J by 2 bases, with 11 bases between the two germline ends. The CDR3 loop is CASSLVRGTYNEQFF. The CDR3 DNA is TGTGCCAGCAGTTTGGTCCGGGGTACCTACAATGAGCAGTTCTTC.

This chain links TRBV29-1 with TRBJ1-2; 7 bases match TRBD1. Germline assignment: CDR1 SQVTM and CDR2 ANQGSEA. CDR3 length equals 16 residues. J was trimmed by 5 bases and V by 6 bases; bases with no gene match: 18. The CDR3 coding sequence is TGCAGCGTCTCACAGGGGTCCGCGACCTCCTCTTATGGCTACACCTTC. Amino acid sequence: CSVSQGSATSSYGYTF.

At least ten counts were recorded for this clonotype. The chain couples TRBV24-1 to TRBJ2-7; possibly TRBD1 for D (5 bases). Germline V gene data show CDR1 as KGHDR and CDR2 as SFDVKD. The V and J ends lost 4 bases and 0 bases respectively, with 12 bases between them. This CDR3 region has 15 residues. The CDR3 DNA reads TGTGCCACCAGTGACTCTAGACAGCACTCCTACGAGCAGTACTTC. Translated, it gives CATSDSRQHSYEQYF.

This chain joins TRBV20-1 and TRBJ1-1, with D uncertain. CDR3 length: 13 residues. Trimming shortened V by 4 bases and J by 4 bases, and 13 bases separated the two germline ends. Germline CDR1 reads DFQATT; CDR2 reads SNEGSKA (reference sequence). The CDR3 DNA reads TGCAGTGCTAAGATGTCGGGAGTCACTGAAGCTTTCTTT. Its protein is CSAKMSGVTEAFF.

This chain links TRBV13 with TRBJ2-7; unclear D gene. CDR1 and CDR2 from the germline V gene are PRHDT and FYEKMQ (reference sequence). This CDR3 comprises 13 residues. The V end was cut by 1 base, the J end by 2 bases, with 6 bases between. The CDR3 DNA reads TGTGCCAGCAGCTTAGAACAGACCTACGAGCAGTACTTC. Its translation is CASSLEQTYEQYF.

This clonotype came up many times. This chain uses TRBV5-1 with TRBJ2-1, with D perhaps TRBD1 (5 bases). Germline V gene lookup returns CDR1 SGHRS and CDR2 YFSETQ. The CDR3 extends over 15 amino acids. V was trimmed by 4 bases and J by 8 bases, leaving 19 bases between them. Here the CDR3 reads CASSPPQAGIDEQFF. CDR3 DNA sequence: TGCGCCAGCAGCCCTCCCCAGGCAGGGATCGATGAGCAGTTCTTC.

This sequence joins TRBV4-2 and TRBJ2-3; TRBD2 is a possible D gene (6 bases). This CDR3 has 14 amino acids. Germline V CDR1 and CDR2: LGHNA, YNFKEQ. Trimming pared 4 bases from V and 6 bases from J, leaving 14 bases between. The CDR3 bases are TGTGCCAGCAGCCTGGGACTTACACAGGATACGCAGTATTTT. Its translation: CASSLGLTQDTQYF.

V and J are TRBV6-5 and TRBJ1-1, with no clear D. Looked up from germline, CDR1 is MNHEY and CDR2 is SVGAGI. V dropped 0 bases and J dropped 4 bases, with 6 bases sitting between them. The CDR3 has 13 amino acids. CDR3 DNA: TGTGCCAGCAGTTACTCGAAGTTCACTGAAGCTTTCTTT. This gives the protein CASSYSKFTEAFF.

This clonotype appeared many times. This chain joins TRBV12-3 or TRBV12-4 and TRBJ2-1; TRBD2 is a possible D gene (7 bases). The germline V and J ends were trimmed by 3 bases and 8 bases, with 14 bases remaining between them. This CDR3 contains 14 residues. The CDR3 DNA reads TGTGCCAGCAGTTTTAGGGCGGGGGCTTATGAGCAGTTCTTC. It yields the protein CASSFRAGAYEQFF.

There are a few counts of this clonotype. The chain is built from TRBV5-5 and TRBJ1-2, with 7 nucleotides matching TRBD1. This CDR3 contains 17 residues. Germline V gene sequence: CDR1 SGHKS, CDR2 YYEKEE (reference sequence). The V and J ends lost 4 bases and 0 bases, in that order; junction bases with no gene match: 12. DNA for the CDR3: TGTGCCAGCAGCATCCCGGCGACAGGGTGGACTAACTATGGCTACACCTTC. Its protein product is CASSIPATGWTNYGYTF. Complete variable domain (other parts from reference TRBV5-5 and TRBJ1-2): DAGVTQSPTHLIKTRGQQVTLRCSPISGHKSVSWYQQVLGQGPQFIFQYYEKEERGRGNFPDRFSARQFPNYSSELNVNALLLGDSALYLCASSIPATGWTNYGYTFGSGTRLTVV.

This clonotype was detected a few times. This chain joins TRBV20-1 and TRBJ2-5; 11 bases are shared with TRBD2. The V gene's germline CDR1 is DFQATT and CDR2 SNEGSKA (reference sequence). The CDR3 length is 15 residues. Trimming removed 6 bases from V and 1 base from J; junction bases left unmatched: 7. For the CDR3, the DNA is TGCAGTGCATCCCGACTAGCGGGACCCCAAGAGACCCAGTACTTC. This encodes CSASRLAGPQETQYF.

The V call is TRBV2, the J call TRBJ1-4, with unresolved D. The CDR3 extends over 15 amino acids. V lost 4 bases, J lost 3 bases, and 12 bases lay in between. Germline-derived CDR1 and CDR2 are SNHLY and FYNNEI. The CDR3 sequence is CASSVGQAPNEKLFF. The CDR3 region has the DNA TGTGCCAGCAGTGTTGGTCAGGCCCCTAATGAAAAACTGTTTTTT.

The chain joins TRBV28 to TRBJ2-4; D may be TRBD1 (6 bases). The J call could be wrong; TRBJ2-7 is a better fit for the DNA end. The CDR3 extends over 14 amino acids. Germline loops: CDR1 MDHEN, CDR2 SYDVKM. The CDR3 sequence: CASSFIEGGYEQYF. The CDR3 region has the DNA TGTGCCAGCAGTTTTATTGAAGGGGGCTACGAGCAGTACTTC.

Of note for this clonotype: This clone may be a read error of a much larger clone one base away. The J gene is TRBJ1-2, the V gene TRBV20-1; D is ambiguous. The germline CDR1 and CDR2 sequences are DFQATT and SNEGSKA (reference sequence). The CDR3 is 13 amino acids. The V end was cut by 7 bases, the J end by 0 bases, with 12 bases between. The CDR3 sequence is CSGRPPTNYGYTF. The CDR3 coding sequence is TGCAGTGGCCGGCCACCAACTAACTATGGCTACACCTTC.

Turning to this clonotype: A clone one base away is much larger, so this may be a read error. The chain joins TRBV12-3 or TRBV12-4 to TRBJ1-2; D not certain. Trimming stripped 0 bases from V and 10 bases from J, with 18 bases between. This CDR3 is 15 amino acids long. The CDR3 bases are TGTGCCAGCAGTTTAGCGCTGGAGAGATCGGGTGACTACACCTTC. This sequence encodes CASSLALERSGDYTF.